This T cell receptor (beta chain) was identified during a study of T-cell reconstitution after alpha-beta-depleted transplantation in children. V trimming: 4 bases; J trimming: 0 bases; junction bases outside the gene matches: 6. Germline-derived CDR1 and CDR2 are SGHKS and YYEKEE (reference sequence). The CDR3 runs 15 residues. Unique molecular identifiers were used in preparing the TCRbeta library. TCRdb re-analysed the PCR reads in MiXCR, keeping a single row per CDR3 protein. The sample gives around 410,000 distinct CDR3 sequences, approximately 11% of which show up once; approximately 5% is in the top ten.

Material: PBMCs from the stem cell graft donor, obtained from the stem cell graft. This TCR was recovered from a human donor who donated a stem cell graft to a child with acute myeloid leukemia. This chain uses TRBV5-5 with TRBJ2-7; 8 bases are shared with TRBD2. The CDR3 reads CASSPLAGSSYEQYF. For the CDR3, the DNA is TGTGCCAGCAGCCCCTTAGCGGGGAGCTCCTACGAGCAGTACTTC.